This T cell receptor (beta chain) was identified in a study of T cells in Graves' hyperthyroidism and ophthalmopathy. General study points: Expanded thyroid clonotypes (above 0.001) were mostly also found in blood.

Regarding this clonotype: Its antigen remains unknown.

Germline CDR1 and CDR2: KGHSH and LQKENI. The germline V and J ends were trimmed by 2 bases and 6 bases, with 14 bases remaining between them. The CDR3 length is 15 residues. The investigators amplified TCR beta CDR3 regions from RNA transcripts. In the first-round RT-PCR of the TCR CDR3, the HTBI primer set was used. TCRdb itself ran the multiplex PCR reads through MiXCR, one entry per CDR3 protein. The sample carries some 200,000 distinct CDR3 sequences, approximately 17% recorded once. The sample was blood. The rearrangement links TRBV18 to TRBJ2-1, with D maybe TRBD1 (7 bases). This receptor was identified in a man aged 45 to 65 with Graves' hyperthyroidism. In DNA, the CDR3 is TGTGCCAGCTCACCAACCGCCCAGGGGGGCAATGAGCAGTTCTTC. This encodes CASSPTAQGGNEQFF. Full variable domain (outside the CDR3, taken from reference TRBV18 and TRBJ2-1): NAGVMQNPRHLVRRRGQEARLRCSPMKGHSHVYWYRQLPEEGLKFMVYLQKENIIDESGMPKERFSAEFPKEGPSILRIQQVVRGDSAAYFCASSPTAQGGNEQFFGPGTRLTVL.